These T cell receptor beta chains were read from a single sample in a study of cytomegalovirus exposure and HLA in healthy donors. The repertoire was sequenced with immunoSEQ multiplex PCR; TCRdb's copy has only in-frame clones and lacks some. The profile shows a few hundred thousand clones, roughly 88% of them singletons. Sequencing used PBMCs. The receptors were gathered from a man between 25 and 39 years old in good health and CMV-seronegative. Both conserved end residues are part of each CDR3. The D gene is left open where the match is weak. The size entry is marked missing in some rows and otherwise reads once, few, many or a size class.

size: .; D: .; J: TRBJ2-7; length: 16; V: TRBV5-1; CDR3: CASSLLTGTYTYEQYF; DNA: TGCGCCAGCAGCTTGTTAACAGGGACCTATACCTACGAGCAGTACTTC
size: .; D: .; J: TRBJ2-3; length: 11; V: TRBV28; CDR3: CASSPGNTQYF; DNA: TGTGCCAGCAGTCCGGGGAATACGCAGTATTTT
size: .; D: TRBD2; J: TRBJ2-7; length: 14; V: TRBV5-4; CDR3: CASSETSSSYEQYF; DNA: TGTGCCAGCAGTGAGACTAGCAGTTCCTACGAGCAGTACTTC
size: once; D: .; J: TRBJ2-5; length: 14; V: TRBV6-6; CDR3: CASSYFSGVETQYF; DNA: TGTGCCAGCAGTTACTTCTCAGGGGTAGAGACCCAGTACTTC
size: few; D: .; J: TRBJ2-5; length: 15; V: TRBV2; CDR3: CASSDPRTSRETQYF; DNA: TGTGCCAGCAGTGACCCCCGGACATCTCGGGAGACCCAGTACTTC
size: .; D: .; J: TRBJ2-7; length: 11; V: TRBV30; CDR3: CAWGQTYEQYF; DNA: TGTGCCTGGGGACAGACCTACGAGCAGTACTTC
size: .; D: TRBD1; J: TRBJ2-3; length: 19; V: TRBV5-4; CDR3: CASSRLGDRGFGSTDTQYF; DNA: TGTGCCAGCAGCCGATTAGGGGACAGGGGTTTCGGAAGCACAGATACGCAGTATTTT
size: .; D: .; J: TRBJ1-1; length: 14; V: TRBV9; CDR3: CASSVVPGIGEAFF; DNA: TGTGCCAGCAGCGTAGTTCCCGGGATTGGGGAGGCTTTCTTT
size: .; D: .; J: TRBJ2-7; length: 14; V: TRBV2; CDR3: CASRIQGSSYEQYF; DNA: TGTGCCAGCAGAATTCAGGGGAGCTCCTACGAGCAGTACTTC
size: .; D: .; J: TRBJ2-1; length: 13; V: TRBV19; CDR3: CASSGRLRNEQFF; DNA: TGTGCCAGTAGTGGAAGACTGAGGAATGAGCAGTTCTTC
size: once; D: TRBD1; J: TRBJ1-1; length: 17; V: TRBV27; CDR3: CASRFHRGPERVTEAFF; DNA: TGTGCCAGCAGATTCCACAGGGGGCCCGAACGGGTCACTGAAGCTTTCTTT
size: .; D: .; J: TRBJ2-7; length: 13; V: TRBV18; CDR3: CASSSDLSGEQYF; DNA: TGTGCCAGCTCATCGGACTTATCCGGGGAGCAGTACTTC
size: .; D: .; J: TRBJ2-5; length: 14; V: TRBV4-1; CDR3: CASSLQDRQETQYF; DNA: TGCGCCAGCAGCCTCCAAGACAGGCAAGAGACCCAGTACTTC
size: .; D: .; J: TRBJ1-5; length: 13; V: TRBV29-1; CDR3: CAGRTGFNQPQHF; DNA: TGCGCCGGGAGGACGGGATTCAATCAGCCCCAGCATTTT
size: .; D: .; J: TRBJ1-1; length: 15; V: TRBV15; CDR3: CATSTLTASNTEAFF; DNA: TGTGCCACCAGCACGTTGACAGCCTCGAACACTGAAGCTTTCTTT
size: .; D: TRBD1; J: TRBJ2-5; length: 17; V: TRBV9; CDR3: CASSVGPTTGGQETQYF; DNA: TGTGCCAGCAGCGTAGGCCCCACCACAGGGGGGCAAGAGACCCAGTACTTC
size: .; D: TRBD1; J: TRBJ2-7; length: 15; V: TRBV6-5; CDR3: CASRTGGTNSYEQYF; DNA: TGTGCCAGCAGGACAGGGGGAACGAACTCCTACGAGCAGTACTTC
size: .; D: TRBD1; J: TRBJ2-5; length: 14; V: TRBV11-3; CDR3: CASSLGGGPETQYF; DNA: TGTGCCAGCAGCCTAGGGGGCGGTCCCGAGACCCAGTACTTC
size: .; D: TRBD2; J: TRBJ2-7; length: 16; V: TRBV7-2; CDR3: CASSFPSGGSSYEQYF; DNA: TGTGCCAGCAGCTTTCCTAGCGGGGGGAGCTCCTACGAGCAGTACTTC
size: .; D: TRBD1; J: TRBJ1-3; length: 15; V: TRBV2; CDR3: CASAGQGMGGNTIYF; DNA: TGTGCCAGCGCCGGACAGGGCATGGGGGGAAACACCATATATTTT
size: .; D: TRBD1; J: TRBJ2-5; length: 15; V: TRBV18; CDR3: CASSARTGWEETQYF; DNA: TGTGCCAGCTCCGCCCGGACAGGCTGGGAAGAGACCCAGTACTTC
size: .; D: TRBD1; J: TRBJ1-2; length: 15; V: TRBV30; CDR3: CAWSLKRDSRYGYTF; DNA: TGTGCCTGGAGCCTAAAACGGGACAGCCGGTATGGCTACACCTTC
size: .; D: TRBD1; J: TRBJ1-1; length: 15; V: TRBV9; CDR3: CASSVTGTENTEAFF; DNA: TGTGCCAGCAGCGTTACCGGGACAGAGAACACTGAAGCTTTCTTT
size: .; D: .; J: TRBJ1-2; length: 14; V: TRBV6-1; CDR3: CASSENAGNYGYTF; DNA: TGTGCCAGCAGTGAAAATGCAGGAAACTATGGCTACACCTTC
size: .; D: TRBD1; J: TRBJ2-3; length: 16; V: TRBV11-3; CDR3: CASSPRGGAYADTQYF; DNA: TGTGCCAGCAGCCCCCGAGGGGGCGCATATGCAGATACGCAGTATTTT
size: once; D: .; J: TRBJ2-2; length: 14; V: TRBV19; CDR3: CASSIDSGTGELFF; DNA: TGTGCCAGTAGTATAGATTCAGGGACCGGGGAGCTGTTTTTT
size: .; D: .; J: TRBJ1-4; length: 14; V: TRBV11-2; CDR3: CASSSPYRLEKLFF; DNA: TGTGCCAGCAGCTCCCCGTACAGGCTTGAAAAACTGTTTTTT
size: .; D: .; J: TRBJ2-3; length: 15; V: TRBV7-2; CDR3: CASSLAIVMTDTQYF; DNA: TGTGCCAGCAGCTTAGCCATAGTTATGACAGATACGCAGTATTTT
size: .; D: TRBD2; J: TRBJ2-7; length: 16; V: TRBV27; CDR3: CASSGKTSGVLYEQYF; DNA: TGTGCCAGCAGTGGAAAGACTAGCGGGGTCTTGTACGAGCAGTACTTC